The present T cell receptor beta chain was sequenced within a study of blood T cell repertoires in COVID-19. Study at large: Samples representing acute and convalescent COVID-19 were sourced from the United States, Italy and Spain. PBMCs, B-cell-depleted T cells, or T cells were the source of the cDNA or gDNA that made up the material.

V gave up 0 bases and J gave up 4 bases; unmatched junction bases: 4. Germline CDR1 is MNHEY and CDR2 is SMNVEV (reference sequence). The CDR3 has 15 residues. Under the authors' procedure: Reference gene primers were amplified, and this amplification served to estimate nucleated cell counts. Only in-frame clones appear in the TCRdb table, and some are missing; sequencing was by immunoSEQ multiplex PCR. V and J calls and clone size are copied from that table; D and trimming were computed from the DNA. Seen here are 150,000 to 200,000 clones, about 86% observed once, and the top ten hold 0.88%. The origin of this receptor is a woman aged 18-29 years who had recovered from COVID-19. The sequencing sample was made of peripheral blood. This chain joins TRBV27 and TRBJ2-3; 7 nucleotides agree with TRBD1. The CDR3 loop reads CASSLSGQGADTQYF. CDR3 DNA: TGTGCCAGCAGTTTATCCGGGCAGGGGGCAGATACGCAGTATTTT.